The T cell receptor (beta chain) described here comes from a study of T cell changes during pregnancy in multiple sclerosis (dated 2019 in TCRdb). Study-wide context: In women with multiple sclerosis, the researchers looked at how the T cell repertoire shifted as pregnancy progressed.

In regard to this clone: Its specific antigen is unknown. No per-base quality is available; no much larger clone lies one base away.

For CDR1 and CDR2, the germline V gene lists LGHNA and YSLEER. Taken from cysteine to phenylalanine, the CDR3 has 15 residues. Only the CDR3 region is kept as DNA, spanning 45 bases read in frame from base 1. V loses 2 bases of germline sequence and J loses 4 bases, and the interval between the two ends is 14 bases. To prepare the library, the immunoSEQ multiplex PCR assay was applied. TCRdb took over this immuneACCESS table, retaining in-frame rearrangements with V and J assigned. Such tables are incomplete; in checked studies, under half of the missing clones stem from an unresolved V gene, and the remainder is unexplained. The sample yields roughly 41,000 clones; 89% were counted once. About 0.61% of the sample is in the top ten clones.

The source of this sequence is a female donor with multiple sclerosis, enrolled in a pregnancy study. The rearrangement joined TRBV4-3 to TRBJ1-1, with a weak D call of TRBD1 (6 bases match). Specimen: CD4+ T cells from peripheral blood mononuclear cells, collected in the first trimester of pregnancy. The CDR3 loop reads CASSQFTGYRTEAFF. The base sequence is TGCGCCAGCAGCCAATTCACAGGGTATCGCACTGAAGCTTTCTTT.